Listed here are 10 T cell receptor beta chains from one sample, sequenced in a study of blood T cell repertoires in COVID-19. The protocol was immunoSEQ multiplex PCR, while the TCRdb copy is restricted to in-frame clones and leaves out a portion. The table includes 45,000 to 55,000 clones, 87% detected once. The sample consisted of peripheral blood. Receptors were obtained from a man in his fifties or sixties with active COVID-19.

The V call is TRBV28, the J call TRBJ1-1, with a possible D match to TRBD1 (5 bases). The CDR3 totals 15 residues. V lost 2 bases, J lost 2 bases, and 12 bases lay in between. The germline V gene has CDR1 MDHEN and CDR2 SYDVKM. The CDR3 DNA sequence: TGTGCCAGCAGTTTAGCAGGGATGGCCAACACTGAAGCTTTCTTT. It specifies CASSLAGMANTEAFF.

This clone was found once. The gene calls are TRBV7-9 and TRBJ2-1, with a weak D call TRBD2 (6 bases). The CDR3 runs 15 residues. Germline V gene data show CDR1 as SEHNR and CDR2 as FQNEAQ (reference sequence). Trimming removed 2 bases from V and 3 bases from J, with 11 bases in between. Here the CDR3 DNA reads TGTGCCAGCAGCTTAACGGCGGGGAGCTACAATGAGCAGTTCTTC. This translates into CASSLTAGSYNEQFF.

The chain combines TRBV10-1 with TRBJ2-5, with 13 positions matching TRBD2. The CDR3 runs to 16 residues. Germline V lookup: CDR1 WNHNN, CDR2 SYGVQD (reference sequence). V shed 6 bases, J shed 4 bases, and the junction held 8 bases outside the gene matches. CDR3 region: CASSQTSGRAPETQYF. CDR3 bases: TGCGCCAGCAGCCAAACTAGCGGGAGGGCCCCAGAGACCCAGTACTTC.

This clone was detected a few times. The chain employs TRBV4-2 and TRBJ2-3; 9 nucleotides match TRBD2. Germline V gives CDR1 LGHNA, CDR2 YNFKEQ. The CDR3 is made up of 15 amino acids. V lost 0 bases, J lost 4 bases, and 2 bases stayed unmatched. The CDR3 DNA follows: TGTGCCAGCAGCCAAGAGCGGGAGGGCCCAGATACGCAGTATTTT. The encoded protein is CASSQEREGPDTQYF.

The chain uses TRBV6-2 or TRBV6-3 and TRBJ1-1; TRBD1 matches at 7 bases. J was trimmed by 2 bases and V by 6 bases; bases with no gene match: 6. Germline V gene lookup returns CDR1 MNHEY and CDR2 SVGEGT. The CDR3 is 14 amino acids. CDR3 DNA: TGTGCCAGCAGCCCCCAGGGGGTTAACACTGAAGCTTTCTTT. Translated: CASSPQGVNTEAFF.

This clone was observed a single time. The chain uses TRBV2 and TRBJ2-1; perhaps TRBD1 as D (6 bases). CDR3 length: 14 amino acids. The germline V and J ends were trimmed by 4 bases and 3 bases, with 10 bases remaining between them. Germline-derived CDR1 and CDR2 are SNHLY and FYNNEI. The CDR3 loop is CASSVIGGYNEQFF. The CDR3 DNA sequence: TGTGCCAGCAGTGTAATAGGGGGCTACAATGAGCAGTTCTTC.

The chain has TRBV10-3 and TRBJ2-7, with 12 bases that match TRBD1. Germline loops: CDR1 ENHRY, CDR2 SYGVKD. The CDR3 is 16 residues long. Trimming cost V 2 bases and J 7 bases; bases outside gene matches: 9. The CDR3 here is CAISETGTGGAGEQYF. For the CDR3, the DNA is TGTGCCATCAGTGAGACCGGGACAGGGGGCGCGGGGGAGCAGTACTTC.

This chain connects TRBV9 to TRBJ2-5, with 11 positions matching TRBD2. The germline gives CDR1 SGDLS, CDR2 YYNGEE. Germline trimming cut 3 bases from V and 5 bases from J; bases unmatched to any gene: 15. This CDR3 has 18 residues. CDR3 DNA sequence: TGTGCCAGCAGCGCCCACCGCCTACTAGCGGGAGAAAGGGAGACCCAGTACTTC. Translated, it gives CASSAHRLLAGERETQYF.

This chain connects TRBV5-1 to TRBJ1-5, with D maybe TRBD1 (5 bases). Trimming took 0 bases from V and 5 from J, leaving 12 bases between them. This CDR3 is built from 15 residues. Germline assignment: CDR1 SGHRS and CDR2 YFSETQ. Here the CDR3 reads CASSLAPGRYQPQHF. DNA for the CDR3: TGCGCCAGCAGCTTGGCCCCAGGGCGGTATCAGCCCCAGCATTTT.

Only one count was recorded for this clone. The CDR3 loop is CASSPNSVEAFF. The CDR3 DNA follows: TGTGCCAGCAGTCCTAACAGTGTCGAAGCTTTCTTT. The V gene is TRBV6-5, the J gene TRBJ1-1; D unclear. V was clipped by 5 bases and J by 8 bases, with 12 bases between them. In germline, CDR1 is MNHEY, CDR2 SVGAGI. The CDR3 length is 12 residues.